This is a list of T cell receptor beta chains from one sample in a study of cytomegalovirus exposure and HLA in healthy donors. Repertoires were generated with immunoSEQ multiplex PCR, while TCRdb's copy carries only in-frame clones and drops some. This sample has approximately 72,000 clones; about 66% occur once, and the top ten carry about 20%. Specimen: PBMCs. These receptor sequences come from a man aged 35 to 55 in good health and CMV-seropositive. The CDR3 runs from the conserved cysteine through the conserved F or W. D genes are given only for firm matches. Only some rows state a clone size, as once, few, many or a class for expanded clones.

d_gene: TRBD2
j_gene: TRBJ2-7
v_gene: TRBV7-2
len: 15
abundance: .
CDR3nt: TGTGCCAGCAGCACCCCTGGCGGGGGGCATGGGGAGCAGTACTTC
CDR3aa: CASSTPGGGHGEQYF

d_gene: .
j_gene: TRBJ1-3
v_gene: TRBV6-5
len: 14
abundance: few
CDR3nt: TGTGCCAGCAGACGAGGGACATCCGGAAACACCATATATTTT
CDR3aa: CASRRGTSGNTIYF

d_gene: .
j_gene: TRBJ1-1
v_gene: TRBV5-6
len: 16
abundance: .
CDR3nt: TGTGCCAGCAGCACACTAGGACCTACCTTGAACACTGAAGCTTTCTTT
CDR3aa: CASSTLGPTLNTEAFF

d_gene: .
j_gene: TRBJ1-4
v_gene: TRBV18
len: 13
abundance: .
CDR3nt: TGTGCCAGCTCTCCGGACTGGGGGCGAAAACTGTTTTTT
CDR3aa: CASSPDWGRKLFF

d_gene: TRBD2
j_gene: TRBJ2-5
v_gene: TRBV9
len: 15
abundance: .
CDR3nt: TGTGCCAGCAGCTTAAGGGGAGGGTTCCAAGAGACCCAGTACTTC
CDR3aa: CASSLRGGFQETQYF

d_gene: TRBD1
j_gene: TRBJ1-5
v_gene: TRBV6-5
len: 14
abundance: .
CDR3nt: TGTGCCAGCAGTTCGGGGACAGCCATGAGTCCCCAGCATTTT
CDR3aa: CASSSGTAMSPQHF

d_gene: TRBD1
j_gene: TRBJ2-7
v_gene: TRBV5-4
len: 15
abundance: .
CDR3nt: TGTGCCAGCAGCTTGGGCCTCGACAGGGCAGTCGAGCAGTACTTC
CDR3aa: CASSLGLDRAVEQYF

d_gene: TRBD1
j_gene: TRBJ1-2
v_gene: TRBV11-3
len: 14
abundance: .
CDR3nt: TGTGCCAGCAGTTCGGGACAGGGTAACTATGGCTACACCTTC
CDR3aa: CASSSGQGNYGYTF

d_gene: .
j_gene: TRBJ2-3
v_gene: TRBV4-1
len: 13
abundance: few
CDR3nt: TGCGCCAGCAGCCCTTGGGCGGGAGATACGCAGTATTTT
CDR3aa: CASSPWAGDTQYF

d_gene: TRBD2
j_gene: TRBJ2-7
v_gene: TRBV5-4
len: 14
abundance: .
CDR3nt: TGTGCCAGCCATTCCGGGACTAGATTCGGCGAGCAGTACTTC
CDR3aa: CASHSGTRFGEQYF

d_gene: TRBD1
j_gene: TRBJ1-1
v_gene: TRBV7-3
len: 16
abundance: .
CDR3nt: TGTGCCAGCAGCTACGGACAGGGGCAGAGGAACACTGAAGCTTTCTTT
CDR3aa: CASSYGQGQRNTEAFF

d_gene: TRBD1
j_gene: TRBJ1-1
v_gene: TRBV5-4
len: 14
abundance: .
CDR3nt: TGTGCCAGCAGTCCCGGGACAGGGGGCACTGAAGCTTTCTTT
CDR3aa: CASSPGTGGTEAFF

d_gene: TRBD2
j_gene: TRBJ2-3
v_gene: TRBV5-1
len: 17
abundance: .
CDR3nt: TGCGCCAGCAGCTTGATGCTAGCGGGGGGGCAGATAGATACGCAGTATTTT
CDR3aa: CASSLMLAGGQIDTQYF

d_gene: TRBD2
j_gene: TRBJ2-7
v_gene: TRBV11-2
len: 13
abundance: once
CDR3nt: TGTGCCAGCGTCGGGAGGGATTCCTGGGAGCAGTACTTC
CDR3aa: CASVGRDSWEQYF

d_gene: .
j_gene: TRBJ2-2
v_gene: TRBV6-5
len: 14
abundance: .
CDR3nt: TGTGCCAGCAGTTACGGGGGGGCGGCCGGGGAGCTGTTTTTT
CDR3aa: CASSYGGAAGELFF

d_gene: .
j_gene: TRBJ2-7
v_gene: TRBV11-2
len: 11
abundance: .
CDR3nt: TGTGCCAGCAGCTTAGGCCCCGGGCAGTACTTC
CDR3aa: CASSLGPGQYF

d_gene: TRBD2
j_gene: TRBJ2-1
v_gene: TRBV19
len: 12
abundance: once
CDR3nt: TGTGCCAGTAAACTAGCGGGTAAAGAGCAGTTCTTC
CDR3aa: CASKLAGKEQFF

d_gene: .
j_gene: TRBJ1-2
v_gene: TRBV2
len: 13
abundance: .
CDR3nt: TGTGCCAGCAGTGAAGAGGGGAACTATGGCTACACCTTC
CDR3aa: CASSEEGNYGYTF

d_gene: .
j_gene: TRBJ2-7
v_gene: TRBV6-1
len: 14
abundance: few
CDR3nt: TGTGCCGCCTCCAGGGGCACCGTCTGGTACGAGCAGTACTTC
CDR3aa: CAASRGTVWYEQYF

d_gene: .
j_gene: TRBJ1-2
v_gene: TRBV6-5
len: 14
abundance: .
CDR3nt: TGTGCCAGCAGTTACCAGGGTGGCGGCTATGGCTACACCTTC
CDR3aa: CASSYQGGGYGYTF

d_gene: TRBD1
j_gene: TRBJ1-6
v_gene: TRBV27
len: 15
abundance: few
CDR3nt: TGTGCCAGCAGTTTAATTCAGGGGGCAAGTTCACCCCTCCACTTT
CDR3aa: CASSLIQGASSPLHF

d_gene: .
j_gene: TRBJ2-2
v_gene: TRBV7-9
len: 13
abundance: .
CDR3nt: TGTGCCAGCAGCTTGTCAGGGACCGGGGAGCTGTTTTTT
CDR3aa: CASSLSGTGELFF

d_gene: .
j_gene: TRBJ2-3
v_gene: TRBV7-2
len: 13
abundance: .
CDR3nt: TGTGCCAGCAGCCTAGACTCGGGAGATACGCAGTATTTT
CDR3aa: CASSLDSGDTQYF

d_gene: .
j_gene: TRBJ2-2
v_gene: TRBV10-3
len: 15
abundance: .
CDR3nt: TGTGCCATCAGTGACGATAGCCGATCGACCGGGGAGCTGTTTTTT
CDR3aa: CAISDDSRSTGELFF

d_gene: .
j_gene: TRBJ2-6
v_gene: TRBV5-6
len: 16
abundance: .
CDR3nt: TGTGCCAGCAGCTTCCCCGGAGTCTCTGGGGCCAACGTCCTGACTTTC
CDR3aa: CASSFPGVSGANVLTF

d_gene: .
j_gene: TRBJ2-5
v_gene: TRBV28
len: 11
abundance: .
CDR3nt: TGTGCCAGCTCATTCCAAGAGACCCAGTACTTC
CDR3aa: CASSFQETQYF

d_gene: .
j_gene: TRBJ1-1
v_gene: TRBV6-5
len: 15
abundance: .
CDR3nt: TGTGCCAGCAGTGACTCGGGCGATCCGAACACTGAAGCTTTCTTT
CDR3aa: CASSDSGDPNTEAFF